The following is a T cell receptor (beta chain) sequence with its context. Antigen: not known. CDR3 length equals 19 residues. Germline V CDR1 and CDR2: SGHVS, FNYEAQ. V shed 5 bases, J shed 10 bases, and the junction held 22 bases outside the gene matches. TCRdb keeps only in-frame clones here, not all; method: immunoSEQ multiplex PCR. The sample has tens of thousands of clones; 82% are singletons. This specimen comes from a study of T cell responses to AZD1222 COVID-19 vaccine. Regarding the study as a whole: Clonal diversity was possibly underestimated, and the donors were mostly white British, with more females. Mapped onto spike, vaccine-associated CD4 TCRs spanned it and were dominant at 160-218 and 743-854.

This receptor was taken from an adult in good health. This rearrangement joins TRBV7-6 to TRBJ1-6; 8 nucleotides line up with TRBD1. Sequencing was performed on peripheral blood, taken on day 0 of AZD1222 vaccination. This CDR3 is CASSHSAETLDRVGSPLHF. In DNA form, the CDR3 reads TGTGCCAGCAGCCATTCCGCAGAAACCTTGGACAGGGTCGGGTCACCCCTCCACTTT.